This TCR beta chain comes out of a study of CD8+CD57+ T cells in acquired aplastic anemia. This clonotype was seen at least ten times. Genomic DNA provided the template from which TCR beta VDJ and CDR3 profiles were obtained. TCRdb fed the reads into MiXCR, producing one record per CDR3 protein. This sample has approximately 170,000 distinct CDR3 sequences; roughly half occur once, and the top ten carry around 3.2%. By flow cytometry, patients selected for sequencing had shown an expansion of CD8+CD57+ cells. The V end lost 3 bases, the J end lost 9 bases, and 9 bases lay between the germline ends. Germline CDR1 reads SGHRS; CDR2 reads YFSETQ. This CDR3 comprises 12 residues.

This clonotype was sampled from a human donor with aplastic anemia. The chain links TRBV5-1 to TRBJ2-2; D may be TRBD2 (6 bases). The sequenced material came from sorted CD4+, CD8+, or CD8+CD57+ T cells (not recorded which) from PBMCs. Here the CDR3 DNA reads TGCGCCAGCAGCTGGGGGGAGTGGGAGCTGTTTTTT. Its protein is CASSWGEWELFF.